This T cell receptor beta chain was documented in a study of blood T cell repertoires in COVID-19 (dated by TCRdb to 2018 to 2020). Context from the whole study: Collaborator samples came from the United States, Italy and Spain and covered acute and convalescent phases of COVID-19. The material from the prospective study consisted of cDNA or gDNA derived from T cells, B-cell-depleted T cells, or PBMCs. Subjects who had been exposed to COVID-19, were actively infected with it, or had recovered from it provided the deeply sampled blood TCRbeta repertoires that made up the dataset. A freely available public database, intended as a resource for researchers studying the immune response to SARS-CoV-2, is where the repertoires were released. Samples came from the ongoing ImmuneRACE study (first 160 participants) plus 1,254 subjects from 6 global collaborators. Nearly every sample came with metadata listing a de-identified subject ID, COVID-19 status, age in years and sex. Where available, HLA class I and class II types were obtained from metadata supplied by the sample provider rather than from assay-based typing.

TCRbeta CDR3 regions were amplified from genomic DNA using the immunoSEQ Assay, a bias-controlled multiplex PCR. Per the source publication's procedure: The number of nucleated cells in each sample was estimated from the amplification of reference gene primers within the assay. To quantify the absolute abundance of each unique TCRbeta CDR3 rearrangement, sequence reads were collapsed and filtered. For each sample, productive Simpson clonality was calculated as the square root of Simpson's diversity index over productive rearrangements. As stored in TCRdb, this immuneACCESS dataset retains in-frame rearrangements with V and J assigned. A fraction of the clones does not appear; measured against another copy, unresolved V genes explain less than half of the discrepancy, and the remainder lacks a known reason. V, J and clone size were drawn from that table, and D and trimming were deduced from the DNA. The sample profile shows roughly 180,000 clones; about 93% of them were found once. The leading ten clones occupy roughly 0.76% of the sample.

From the cysteine through the phenylalanine, the CDR3 covers 14 amino acids. Kept here is only the CDR3 DNA, which spans 42 bases and is read in frame from base 1. V is clipped by 5 bases and J by 4 bases, and the sequence between their germline boundaries is 12 bases long. The germline V gene (reference sequence) specifies MNHEY as CDR1 and SMNVEV as CDR2. One collaborating source in Seattle enrolled patients while the patients were actively infected and followed the patients over time throughout the course of disease. Collaborating institutions collected whole blood in K2EDTA tubes following their own protocols. For TCRbeta analysis, collaborators shipped samples as frozen whole blood, isolated PBMCs, or DNA extracted from either of those sample types. What the study reported, not specific to this receptor: Clinical and demographic metadata were provided uncurated, with the amount varying by source and participant.

Concerning this clone itself: Its binding antigen is unknown. Base-call qualities are not available, and no considerably larger clone is one nucleotide away.

The sequencing input was peripheral blood. The sequence derives from a man aged 30 to 45 with COVID-19, enrolled during active disease. The chain links TRBV27 with TRBJ1-5; no D gene is confidently identified. The CDR3 amino acid sequence is: CASSGSWANQPQHF. The DNA reads as follows: TGTGCCAGCAGTGGGTCGTGGGCAAATCAGCCCCAGCATTTT.